These 18 T cell receptor beta chains share one sample of origin, sequenced in a study of beta chain features in type 1 diabetes. Study-wide findings and caveats: Patients with Type 1 diabetes showed moderately but significantly shorter TCRB CDR3s in all four CD4+ subsets.

Investigators reverse transcribed all isolated RNA, so they sequenced expressed TCRB transcripts. Assay used: immunoSEQ multiplex PCR; TCRdb lists only in-frame clones, some missing. The sample has over 120,000 clones, about an eighth seen once. Their antigens are not known. The sequenced material came from central memory CD4+ T cells from blood. The receptors shown here come from a man aged 18 to 29 with type 1 diabetes.

This rearrangement joins TRBV4-1 to TRBJ1-3; TRBD1 might be the D (5 bases). Trimming removed 0 bases from V and 2 bases from J, with 20 bases in between. Germline values: CDR1 MGHRA, CDR2 YSYEKL. The CDR3 totals 19 residues. The CDR3 DNA follows: TGCGCCAGCAGCCAAGAGGGGGTAATTCTCGCTTGGGCTGGAAACACCATATATTTT. It yields the protein CASSQEGVILAWAGNTIYF.

This chain uses TRBV7-2 with TRBJ1-3, with 8 positions matching TRBD1. This CDR3 is 14 amino acids long. CDR1 and CDR2 (germline): SGHTA, FQGNSA. V was clipped by 5 bases and J by 4 bases; unmatched bases: 4. The CDR3 protein is CASSPWTGGNTIYF. The CDR3 bases are TGTGCCAGCAGCCCTTGGACAGGGGGAAACACCATATATTTT.

V and J are TRBV28 and TRBJ2-3; D unclear. The CDR3 spans 13 residues. Germline V lookup: CDR1 MDHEN, CDR2 SYDVKM. The ends were cut back, 10 bases at V and 5 bases at J, with 16 bases in the middle. The CDR3 reads CATMEGQGDTQYF. CDR3 coding DNA: TGTGCCACGATGGAAGGGCAAGGAGATACGCAGTATTTT.

The rearrangement links TRBV2 to TRBJ2-4; 7 nucleotides line up with TRBD1. CDR1 and CDR2 (germline): SNHLY, FYNNEI. The CDR3 contains 12 residues. V gave up 6 bases and J gave up 4 bases; unmatched junction bases: 0. CDR3 sequence reads: CASRGQKNIQYF. In DNA, the CDR3 is TGTGCCAGCAGGGGACAGAAAAACATTCAGTACTTC.

The chain carries TRBV4-1 and TRBJ1-5; maybe TRBD1 (6 bases). The V gene lost 0 bases and the J gene lost 0 bases, with 9 bases spanning the gap. CDR1 is MGHRA, CDR2 YSYEKL, per germline. The CDR3 is 16 residues long. The CDR3 loop is CASSQEGGNSNQPQHF. In nucleotides, the CDR3 is TGCGCCAGCAGCCAAGAAGGGGGGAATAGCAATCAGCCCCAGCATTTT.

This clone has a handful of counts. V gene TRBV7-2 combines with J gene TRBJ2-7; 11 bases fit TRBD2. Per germline, CDR1 SGHTA and CDR2 FQGNSA. Trimming cost V 3 bases and J 5 bases; bases outside gene matches: 12. This CDR3 comprises 17 residues. CDR3 nucleotides: TGTGCCAGCAGCTTGCCCCCCCTAACTAGCGGGGGCCACGAGCAGTACTTC. It is translated as CASSLPPLTSGGHEQYF.

This clone has a handful of counts. The missing conserved phenylalanine or tryptophan at the end of this CDR3 makes a read error likely. Because the CDR3's place on the DNA is in doubt, the DNA is left out and the CDR3 is given as listed by TCRdb. The chain's CDR3 is CASSEIPGQGQVRV. The chain recombines TRBV2 with TRBJ1-2; the table's D gene call, TRBD1, was not cross checked with the DNA. Per the germline V gene, CDR1 is SNHLY and CDR2 is FYNNEI. The CDR3 has 14 residues if both end residues are counted.

This sequence joins TRBV30 and TRBJ2-1, with no clear D. V lost 0 bases to trimming and J lost 9 bases, with 6 bases between them. Germline V gene sequence: CDR1 GTSNPN, CDR2 SVGIG (reference sequence). CDR3 size: 11 residues. CDR3 residues: CAWSVMTEQFF. Here the CDR3 DNA reads TGTGCCTGGAGTGTAATGACTGAGCAGTTCTTC. Full variable domain (outside the CDR3, taken from reference TRBV30 and TRBJ2-1): SQTIHQWPATLVQPVGSPLSLECTVEGTSNPNLYWYRQAAGRGLQLLFYSVGIGQISSEVPQNLSASRPQDRQFILSSKKLLLSDSGFYLCAWSVMTEQFFGPGTRLTVL.

This clone showed up just a few times. The gene calls are TRBV9 and TRBJ2-7; D gene ambiguous. The germline V gene encodes CDR1 SGDLS and CDR2 YYNGEE. Trimming pared 0 bases from V and 0 bases from J, leaving 7 bases between. The length of the CDR3 is 14 residues. The CDR3 spells CASSVAGTSYEQYF. CDR3 bases: TGTGCCAGCAGCGTAGCCGGCACCTCCTACGAGCAGTACTTC.

Ten or more counts support this clone. This chain connects TRBV5-1 to TRBJ2-3, with 7 bases matching TRBD1. The CDR3 has 16 residues. Trimming removed 6 bases from V and 10 bases from J; junction bases left unmatched: 20. Per germline, CDR1 SGHRS and CDR2 YFSETQ. The CDR3 reads CASTPRDRGTTAAQYF. CDR3 nucleotides: TGCGCCAGCACCCCACGGGACAGAGGCACAACGGCGGCGCAGTATTTT. The full variable domain, its missing parts supplied by reference TRBV5-1 and TRBJ2-3, is KAGVTQTPRYLIKTRGQQVTLSCSPISGHRSVSWYQQTPGQGLQFLFEYFSETQRNKGNFPGRFSGRQFSNSRSEMNVSTLELGDSALYLCASTPRDRGTTAAQYFGPGTRLTVL.

The chain links TRBV15 to TRBJ1-1; 7 bases agree with TRBD1. The CDR3 contains 14 residues. From germline, CDR1 is LNHNV and CDR2 YYDKDF (reference sequence). V lost 4 bases and J lost 1; bases outside the gene matches: 3. The CDR3 spells CATSTGTANTEAFF. DNA of the CDR3: TGTGCCACCAGCACCGGGACAGCGAACACTGAAGCTTTCTTT. Full variable domain (remainder filled in from reference TRBV15 and TRBJ1-1): DAMVIQNPRYQVTQFGKPVTLSCSQTLNHNVMYWYQQKSSQAPKLLFHYYDKDFNNEADTPDNFQSRRPNTSFCFLDIRSPGLGDTAMYLCATSTGTANTEAFFGQGTRLTVV.

The chain combines TRBV2 with TRBJ2-7, with 7 bases lining up with TRBD1. This CDR3 spans 13 amino acids. V lost 5 bases, J lost 2 bases, and 3 bases stayed unmatched. CDR1 and CDR2 (germline): SNHLY, FYNNEI. The CDR3 sequence: CASSRQGAYEQYF. The DNA of the CDR3 is TGTGCCAGCAGTAGACAGGGAGCCTACGAGCAGTACTTC. Full variable domain (outside the CDR3, taken from reference TRBV2 and TRBJ2-7): EPEVTQTPSHQVTQMGQEVILRCVPISNHLYFYWYRQILGQKVEFLVSFYNNEISEKSEIFDDQFSVERPDGSNFTLKIRSTKLEDSAMYFCASSRQGAYEQYFGPGTRLTVT.

The chain carries TRBV4-3 and TRBJ2-1; D remains ambiguous. The CDR3 has 15 amino acids. The V end lost 0 bases, the J end lost 2 bases, and 8 bases lay between the germline ends. Germline-derived CDR1 and CDR2 are LGHNA and YSLEER. The CDR3 loop reads CASSQDRPAYNEQFF. The CDR3 DNA reads TGCGCCAGCAGCCAAGATAGGCCGGCCTACAATGAGCAGTTCTTC.

This chain's CDR3 is CASSVDPSGMYEQYF. The CDR3 coding sequence is TGTGCCAGCAGCGTAGACCCCAGCGGGATGTACGAGCAGTACTTC. The chain recombines TRBV9 with TRBJ2-7; 7 bases agree with TRBD2. Germline V CDR1 and CDR2: SGDLS, YYNGEE. This CDR3 spans 15 amino acids. The V gene end was trimmed by 0 bases and the J gene end by 4 bases; junction bases not matched to a gene: 7.

This chain uses TRBV10-3 with TRBJ1-2, with D perhaps matching TRBD1 (5 bases). The length of the CDR3 is 19 residues. Trimming left V 3 bases short and J 3 bases short, with 26 bases between. CDR1 is ENHRY and CDR2 is SYGVKD in the germline V gene. The CDR3 sequence: CAISEEGDEFQLNYYGYTF. CDR3 DNA: TGTGCCATCAGTGAAGAAGGGGATGAATTCCAACTAAATTACTATGGCTACACCTTC.

This chain links TRBV28 with TRBJ2-1; a weak D match, TRBD2 (5 bases). With 2 bases removed from V and 2 bases from J, the gap between germline ends came to 7 bases. The CDR3 sequence is 14 residues long. Germline V gene data show CDR1 as MDHEN and CDR2 as SYDVKM. In DNA, the CDR3 is TGTGCCAGCAGTTTAGCGGAGGCCTACAATGAGCAGTTCTTC. Translated: CASSLAEAYNEQFF.

This clone was seen a few times. The chain has TRBV5-4 and TRBJ2-7; the match to TRBD1 covers 7 bases. Per the germline V gene, CDR1 is SGHNT and CDR2 is YYREEE (reference sequence). The CDR3 runs to 14 residues. V gave up 0 bases and J gave up 1 base; unmatched junction bases: 1. CDR3 nucleotides: TGTGCCAGCAGCTTGGGACAGGGTTCCTACGAGCAGTACTTC. Protein product: CASSLGQGSYEQYF.

V gene TRBV21-1 combines with J gene TRBJ2-7; no DNA check was done on the table's D call, TRBD1. TRBV21-1 is reported as a pseudogene. The CDR3 loop spans 16 amino acids. The CDR3 nucleotides read TGTGCCAGCAGCAAAGTTATGGGACAGGGACCCTACGAGCAGTACTTC. This translates into CASSKVMGQGPYEQYF.